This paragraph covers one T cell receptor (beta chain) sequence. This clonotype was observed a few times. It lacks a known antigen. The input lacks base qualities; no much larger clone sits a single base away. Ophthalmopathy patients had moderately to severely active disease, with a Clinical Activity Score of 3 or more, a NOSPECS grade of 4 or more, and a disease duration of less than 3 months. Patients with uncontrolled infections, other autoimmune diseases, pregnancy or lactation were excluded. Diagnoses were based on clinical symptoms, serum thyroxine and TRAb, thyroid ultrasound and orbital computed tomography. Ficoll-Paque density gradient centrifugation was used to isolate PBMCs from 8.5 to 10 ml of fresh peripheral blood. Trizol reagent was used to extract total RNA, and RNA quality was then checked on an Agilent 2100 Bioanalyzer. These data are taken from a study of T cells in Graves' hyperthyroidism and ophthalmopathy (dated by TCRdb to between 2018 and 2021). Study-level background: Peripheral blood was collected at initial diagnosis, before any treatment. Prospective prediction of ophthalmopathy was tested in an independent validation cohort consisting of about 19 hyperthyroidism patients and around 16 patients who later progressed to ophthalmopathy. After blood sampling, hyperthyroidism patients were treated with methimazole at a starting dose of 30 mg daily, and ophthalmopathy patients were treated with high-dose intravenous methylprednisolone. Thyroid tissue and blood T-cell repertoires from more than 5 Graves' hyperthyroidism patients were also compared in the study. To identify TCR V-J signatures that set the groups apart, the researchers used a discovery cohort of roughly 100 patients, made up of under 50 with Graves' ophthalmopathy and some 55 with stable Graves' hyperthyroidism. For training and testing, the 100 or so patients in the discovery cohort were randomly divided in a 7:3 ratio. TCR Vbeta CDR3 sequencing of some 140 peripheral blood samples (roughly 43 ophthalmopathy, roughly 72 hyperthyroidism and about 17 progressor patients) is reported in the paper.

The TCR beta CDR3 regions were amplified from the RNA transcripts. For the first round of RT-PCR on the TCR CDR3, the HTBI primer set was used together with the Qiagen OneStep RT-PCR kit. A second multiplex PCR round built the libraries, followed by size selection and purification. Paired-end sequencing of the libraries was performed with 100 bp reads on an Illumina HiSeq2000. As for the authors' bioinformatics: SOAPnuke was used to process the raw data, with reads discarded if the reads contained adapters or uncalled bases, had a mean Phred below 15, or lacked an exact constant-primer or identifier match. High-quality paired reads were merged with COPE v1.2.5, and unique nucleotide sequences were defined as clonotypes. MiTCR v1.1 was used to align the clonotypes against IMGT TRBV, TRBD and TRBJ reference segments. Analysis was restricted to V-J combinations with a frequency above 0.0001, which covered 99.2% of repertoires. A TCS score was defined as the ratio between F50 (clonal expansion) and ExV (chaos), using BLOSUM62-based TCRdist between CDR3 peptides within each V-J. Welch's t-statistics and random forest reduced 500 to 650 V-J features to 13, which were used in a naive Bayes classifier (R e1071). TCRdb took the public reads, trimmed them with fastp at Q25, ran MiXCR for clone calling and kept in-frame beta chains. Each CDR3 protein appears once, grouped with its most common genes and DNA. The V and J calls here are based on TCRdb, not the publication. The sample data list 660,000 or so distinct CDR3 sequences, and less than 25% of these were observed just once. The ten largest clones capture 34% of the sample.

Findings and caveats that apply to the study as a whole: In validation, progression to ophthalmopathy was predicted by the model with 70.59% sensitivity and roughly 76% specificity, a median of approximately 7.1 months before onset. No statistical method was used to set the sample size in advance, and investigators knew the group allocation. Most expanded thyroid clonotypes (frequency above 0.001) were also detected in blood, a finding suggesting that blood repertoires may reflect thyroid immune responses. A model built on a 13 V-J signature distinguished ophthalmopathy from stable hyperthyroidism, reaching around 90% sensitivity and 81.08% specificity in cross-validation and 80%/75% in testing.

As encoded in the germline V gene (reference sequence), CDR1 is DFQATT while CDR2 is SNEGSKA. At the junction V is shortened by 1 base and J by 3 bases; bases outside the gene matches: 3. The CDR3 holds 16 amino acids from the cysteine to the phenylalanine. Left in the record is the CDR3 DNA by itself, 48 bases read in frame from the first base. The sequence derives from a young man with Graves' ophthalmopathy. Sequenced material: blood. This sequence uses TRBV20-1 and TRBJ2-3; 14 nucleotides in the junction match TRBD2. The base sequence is TGCAGTGCTAGAGGGGGACTAGCGGGAGTAACAGATACGCAGTATTTT. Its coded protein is CSARGGLAGVTDTQYF.